This is a list of T cell receptor beta chains from one sample in a study of T cell repertoires in cytomegalovirus infection. No cognate antigen is known for these TCRs. Each CDR3 protein gets one entry after TCRdb re-called the reads with MiXCR. The profile shows some 900,000 distinct CDR3 sequences, about 31% of them singletons. The input for sequencing was cultured CD8+ T cells from PBMCs, taken from culture after CMV antigen stimulation. These receptors all stem from a human donor in good health (CMV status not recorded). Some clones in this sample may be carry-over from other donors' samples. Each CDR3 is given with its conserved first and last residue. Each record gives: V gene, clone size, J gene, D gene, CDR3 length, CDR3 protein, CDR3 DNA. A D gene is named only where the DNA matches it firmly. The listing skips clone size in some rows; elsewhere it reads once, few, many or a size class.

>TRBV7-6|NA|TRBJ2-1|TRBD2|14
CASGERGGGNEQFF
TGTGCCAGCGGGGAGCGGGGGGGCGGGAATGAGCAGTTCTTC
>TRBV6-2/TRBV6-3|NA|TRBJ1-2|NA|14
CASSLSRISGGYTF
TGTGCCAGCAGCCTATCCAGGATTTCGGGAGGCTACACCTTC
>TRBV7-2|many|TRBJ2-3|NA|17
CASSPHPGGPYTDTQYF
TGTGCCAGCAGCCCCCACCCTGGGGGGCCTTACACAGATACGCAGTATTTT
>TRBV27|few|TRBJ2-1|NA|13
CASSLILYNEQFF
TGTGCCAGCAGTTTAATCCTCTACAATGAGCAGTTCTTC
>TRBV9|NA|TRBJ2-5|TRBD2|15
CASSTSGAFQETQYF
TGTGCCAGCAGCACTAGCGGGGCGTTCCAAGAGACCCAGTACTTC
>TRBV7-6|few|TRBJ2-3|NA|12
CASSLVTGAQYF
TGTGCCAGCAGCTTAGTGACGGGGGCCCAGTATTTT
>TRBV12-3/TRBV12-4|NA|TRBJ1-1|NA|14
CASSLSQGSTEAFF
TGTGCCAGCAGTCTCTCACAGGGTAGCACTGAAGCTTTCTTT
>TRBV7-2|many|TRBJ2-1|TRBD2|16
CASSSGSGGRYNEQFF
TGTGCCAGCAGCTCAGGGAGCGGGGGCCGCTACAATGAGCAGTTCTTC
>TRBV28|few|TRBJ1-2|TRBD1|14
CASSTGQGVYGYTF
TGTGCTAGCAGTACGGGACAGGGCGTCTATGGCTACACCTTC
>TRBV9|NA|TRBJ2-5|TRBD2|14
CASSGGGAQETQYF
TGTGCCAGCAGCGGCGGGGGGGCCCAAGAGACCCAGTACTTC
>TRBV6-2/TRBV6-3|few|TRBJ2-3|TRBD2|15
CASSYSLAGGRTQYF
TGTGCCAGCAGTTATTCGCTAGCGGGGGGGAGGACGCAGTATTTT
>TRBV23-1|NA|TRBJ2-1|NA|12
CASSQPTKEQFF
TGCGCCAGCAGTCAGCCCACTAAGGAGCAGTTCTTC
>TRBV6-4|NA|TRBJ2-3|NA|16
CASSSGTVPSTDTQYF
TGTGCCAGCAGTAGTGGGACTGTTCCTAGCACAGATACGCAGTATTTT
>TRBV2|few|TRBJ1-6|NA|13
CASSHMGLAPLHF
TGTGCCAGCAGCCACATGGGGTTGGCACCCCTCCACTTT
>TRBV5-1|once|TRBJ2-3|TRBD2|21
CASSSSPMTSGGYVGTDTQYF
TGCGCCAGCAGCTCCTCACCAATGACTAGCGGGGGGTATGTTGGCACAGATACGCAGTATTTT